The source of this T cell receptor (beta chain) is a study of shared clonotypes between healthy human individuals. General observations from the study: A few donors had around 5.5% of their naive CD4 clonotypes in common. Against clonotypes common to all four donors, non-shared ones had lower generation probabilities.

Genomic DNA of every subset was divided equally among multiple immunoSEQ plates. Repertoires were generated with immunoSEQ multiplex PCR, while TCRdb's copy carries only in-frame clones and drops some. Counted here are about 700,000 clones, about 91% occurring once; the ten biggest clones make up approximately 24%. The naive CD8 population came from CD45RO-negative cells selected for CCR7, without terminally differentiated effector memory CD45RA+ cells. Donors had no recently reported acute infections or vaccinations and were HIV-negative. The sample holds one count of this clone. What it binds is not known. The sample has other DNA sequences that encode this CDR3 too. Trimming cost V 4 bases and J 3 bases, with 2 bases left between them. Germline CDR1 SGHRS, CDR2 YFSETQ. This CDR3 comprises 11 residues.

Sequencing was carried out using naive CD8+ T cells sorted from blood. V usage is TRBV5-1 and J usage is TRBJ2-1, with unresolved D. This clonotype was sampled from a man aged 25-45 years in good health. CDR3 residues: CASSDYNEQFF. In DNA, the CDR3 is TGCGCCAGCAGCGACTACAATGAGCAGTTCTTC.